This note documents a single TCR beta chain sequence. This CDR3 is 14 amino acids long. Trimming stripped 0 bases from V and 1 base from J, with 7 bases between. Germline values: CDR1 SGHKS, CDR2 YYEKEE (reference sequence). Profiled with immunoSEQ multiplex PCR; TCRdb holds only in-frame clones, not every one. The repertoire holds about 84,000 clones, with roughly nine tenths as singletons. This entry is derived from a study of PD-L1 blockade in urothelial cancer. Study information: Patients commenced intravenous atezolizumab, 1,200 mg every 3 weeks, around 2014. Blood analysis occurred 3 weeks (second dose) and 6 weeks after treatment start. Patients' prior chemotherapy regimens numbered 0 to 3.

Patients were living with locally advanced or metastatic urothelial carcinoma. Source: PBMCs, taken around atezolizumab (anti-PD-L1) treatment. This sequence joins TRBV5-5 and TRBJ2-5; the D is unclear. The source is a man aged 55 to 70 with urothelial cancer. The CDR3 protein is CASSLGQLQETQYF. The CDR3 DNA follows: TGTGCCAGCAGCTTGGGACAACTCCAAGAGACCCAGTACTTC.